The T cell receptor beta chain described here comes from a study of blood T cell repertoires in COVID-19. Study overall: Samples representing acute and convalescent COVID-19 were sourced from the United States, Italy and Spain. Sample material is recorded as cDNA or gDNA derived from T cells, B-cell-depleted T cells, or PBMCs.

Germline CDR1 WSHSY, CDR2 SAAADI. The CDR3 spans 15 residues. V lost 8 bases and J 4 bases, leaving 18 bases between the germline ends. As handled by the study authors: For nucleated cells, counts were estimated from reference gene primer amplification. Using immunoSEQ multiplex PCR, the repertoire was profiled, and TCRdb retains in-frame clones only, with some absent. D and trimming were read from the DNA, whereas the V and J calls and clone size are those reported in that table. The table has approximately 350,000 clones, less than 90% seen once. The receptor's source is a woman aged 45-65 years who had recovered from COVID-19. The material sequenced was PBMCs or T cells enriched from blood (not recorded which). J is TRBJ1-3 and V is TRBV10-2; maybe TRBD1 (6 bases). In DNA, the CDR3 is TGCGCCAGCCGCGATTACAGGGATGTAGGAAACACCATATATTTT. It specifies CASRDYRDVGNTIYF.